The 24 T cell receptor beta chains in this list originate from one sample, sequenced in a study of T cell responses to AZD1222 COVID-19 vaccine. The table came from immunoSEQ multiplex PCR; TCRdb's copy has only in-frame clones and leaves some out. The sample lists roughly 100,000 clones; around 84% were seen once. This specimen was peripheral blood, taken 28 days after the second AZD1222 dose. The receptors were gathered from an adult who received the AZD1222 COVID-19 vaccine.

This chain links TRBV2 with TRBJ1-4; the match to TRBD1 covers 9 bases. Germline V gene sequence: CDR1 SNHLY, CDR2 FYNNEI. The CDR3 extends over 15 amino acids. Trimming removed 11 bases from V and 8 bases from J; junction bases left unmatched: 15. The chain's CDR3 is CAATGDRDRVEKLFF. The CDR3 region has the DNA TGTGCCGCCACTGGTGACCGGGACAGGGTGGAAAAACTGTTTTTT.

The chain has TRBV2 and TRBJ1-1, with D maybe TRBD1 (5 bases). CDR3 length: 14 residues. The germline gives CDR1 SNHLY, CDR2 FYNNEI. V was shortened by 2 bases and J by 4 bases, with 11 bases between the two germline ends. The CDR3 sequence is CASSESGAVTEAFF. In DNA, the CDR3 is TGTGCCAGCAGTGAATCTGGGGCAGTCACTGAAGCTTTCTTT.

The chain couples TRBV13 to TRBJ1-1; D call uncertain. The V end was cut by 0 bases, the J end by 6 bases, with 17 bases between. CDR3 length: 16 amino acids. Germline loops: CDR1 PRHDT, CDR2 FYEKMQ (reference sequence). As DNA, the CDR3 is TGTGCCAGCAGCTTAGGCCGCCTACTTTCGGCGGCTGAAGCTTTCTTT. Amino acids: CASSLGRLLSAAEAFF.

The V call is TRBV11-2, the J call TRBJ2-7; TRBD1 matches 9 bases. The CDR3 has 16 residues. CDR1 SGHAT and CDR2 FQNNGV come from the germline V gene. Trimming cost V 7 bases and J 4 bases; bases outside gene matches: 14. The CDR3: CASTPGGLQGAYEQYF. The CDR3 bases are TGTGCCAGCACCCCTGGGGGGCTACAGGGGGCATACGAGCAGTACTTC.

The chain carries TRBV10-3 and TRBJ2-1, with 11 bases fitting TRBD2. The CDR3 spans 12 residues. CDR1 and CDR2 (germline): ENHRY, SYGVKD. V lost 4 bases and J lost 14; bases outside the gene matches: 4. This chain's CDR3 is CAISGSGGEEFF. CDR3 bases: TGTGCCATCAGTGGTAGCGGGGGGGAGGAGTTCTTC.

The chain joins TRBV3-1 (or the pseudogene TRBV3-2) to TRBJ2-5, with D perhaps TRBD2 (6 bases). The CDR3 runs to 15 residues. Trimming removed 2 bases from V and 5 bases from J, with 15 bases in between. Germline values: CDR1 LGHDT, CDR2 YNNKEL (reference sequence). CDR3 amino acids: CASSQLSRGGETQYF. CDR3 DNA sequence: TGTGCCAGCAGCCAACTTTCGCGGGGAGGTGAGACCCAGTACTTC.

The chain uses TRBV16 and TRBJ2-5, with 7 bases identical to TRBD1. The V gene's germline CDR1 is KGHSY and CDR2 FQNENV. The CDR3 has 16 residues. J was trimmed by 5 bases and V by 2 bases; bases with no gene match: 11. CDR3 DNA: TGTGCCAGCAGCCAAAGCACCGGGACAGTGCGGGAGACCCAGTACTTC. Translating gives CASSQSTGTVRETQYF.

The CDR3 spells CASSLYGGRGAGNTIYF. CDR3 coding DNA: TGTGCCAGCAGTTTATACGGGGGCCGGGGGGCTGGAAACACCATATATTTT. The chain is built from TRBV28 and TRBJ1-3, with D perhaps TRBD1 (6 bases). Deletions cut 1 base from V and 2 bases from J, with 15 bases between. The CDR3 is made up of 17 amino acids. Germline V CDR1 and CDR2: MDHEN, SYDVKM.

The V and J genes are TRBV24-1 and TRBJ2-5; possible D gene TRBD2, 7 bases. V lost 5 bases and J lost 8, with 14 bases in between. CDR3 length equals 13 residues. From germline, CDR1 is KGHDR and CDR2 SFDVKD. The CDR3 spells CATSGRGPGTQYF. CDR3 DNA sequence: TGTGCCACCAGTGGGCGGGGGCCCGGTACCCAGTACTTC.

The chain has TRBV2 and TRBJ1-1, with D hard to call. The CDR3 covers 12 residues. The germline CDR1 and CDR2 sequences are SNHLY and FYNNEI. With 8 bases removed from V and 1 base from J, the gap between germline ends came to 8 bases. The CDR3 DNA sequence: TGTGCCAGCCTGGGATCGAACACTGAAGCTTTCTTT. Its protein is CASLGSNTEAFF.

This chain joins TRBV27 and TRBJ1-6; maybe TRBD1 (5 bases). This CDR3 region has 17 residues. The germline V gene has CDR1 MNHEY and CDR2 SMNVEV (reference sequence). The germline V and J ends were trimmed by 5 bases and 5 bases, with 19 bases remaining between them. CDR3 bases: TGTGCCAGCAGTATTCGACAGCCCCGATGGGATAATTCACCCCTCCACTTT. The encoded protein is CASSIRQPRWDNSPLHF.

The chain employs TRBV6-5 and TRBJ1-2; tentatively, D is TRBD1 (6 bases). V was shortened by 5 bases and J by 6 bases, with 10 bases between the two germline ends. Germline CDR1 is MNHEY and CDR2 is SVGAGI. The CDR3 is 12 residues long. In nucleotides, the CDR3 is TGTGCCAGCAGTACCCAGGGGCATGGCTACACCTTC. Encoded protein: CASSTQGHGYTF.

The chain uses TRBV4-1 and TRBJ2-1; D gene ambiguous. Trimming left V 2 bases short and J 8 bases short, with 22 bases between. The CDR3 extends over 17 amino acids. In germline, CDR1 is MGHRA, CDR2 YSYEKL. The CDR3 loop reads CASSQILTSSRGDEQFF. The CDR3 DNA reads TGCGCCAGCAGCCAAATACTGACTTCATCCCGAGGCGATGAGCAGTTCTTC.

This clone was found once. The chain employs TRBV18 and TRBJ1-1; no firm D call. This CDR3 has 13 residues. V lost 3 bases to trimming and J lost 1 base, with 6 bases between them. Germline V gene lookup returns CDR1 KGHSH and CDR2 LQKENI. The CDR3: CASSPDANTEAFF. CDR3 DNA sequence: TGTGCCAGCTCACCGGACGCGAACACTGAAGCTTTCTTT.

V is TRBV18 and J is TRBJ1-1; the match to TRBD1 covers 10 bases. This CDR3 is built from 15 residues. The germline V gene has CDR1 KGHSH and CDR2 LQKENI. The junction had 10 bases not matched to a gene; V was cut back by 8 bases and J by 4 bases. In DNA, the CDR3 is TGTGCCAGCCAGGTGACAGGGGGCTTGGCCACTGAAGCTTTCTTT. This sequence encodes CASQVTGGLATEAFF.

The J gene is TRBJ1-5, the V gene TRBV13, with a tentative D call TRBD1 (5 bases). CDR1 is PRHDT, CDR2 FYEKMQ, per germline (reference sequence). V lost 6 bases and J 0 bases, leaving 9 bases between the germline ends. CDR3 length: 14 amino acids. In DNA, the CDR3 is TGTGCCAGCAGACAAACAGGTAGCAATCAGCCCCAGCATTTT. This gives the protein CASRQTGSNQPQHF. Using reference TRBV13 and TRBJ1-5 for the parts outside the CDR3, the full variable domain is AAGVIQSPRHLIKEKRETATLKCYPIPRHDTVYWYQQGPGQDPQFLISFYEKMQSDKGSIPDRFSAQQFSDYHSELNMSSLELGDSALYFCASRQTGSNQPQHFGDGTRLSIL.

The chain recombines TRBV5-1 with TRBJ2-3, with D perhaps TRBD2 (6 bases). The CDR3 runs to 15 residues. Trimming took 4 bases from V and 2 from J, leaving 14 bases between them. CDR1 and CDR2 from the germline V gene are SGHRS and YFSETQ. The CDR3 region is CASSPDGGITDTQYF. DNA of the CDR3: TGCGCCAGCAGCCCGGACGGCGGGATCACAGATACGCAGTATTTT.

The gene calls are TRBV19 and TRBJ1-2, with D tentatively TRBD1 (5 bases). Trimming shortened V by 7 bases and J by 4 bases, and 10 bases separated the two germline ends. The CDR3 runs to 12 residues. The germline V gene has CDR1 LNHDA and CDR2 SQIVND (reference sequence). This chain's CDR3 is CASTGTPYGYTF. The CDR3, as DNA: TGTGCCAGTACCGGGACCCCCTATGGCTACACCTTC.

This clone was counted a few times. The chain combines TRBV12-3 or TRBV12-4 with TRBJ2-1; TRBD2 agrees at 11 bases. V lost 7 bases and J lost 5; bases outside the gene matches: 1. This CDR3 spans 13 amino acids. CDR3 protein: CASILAGDNEQFF. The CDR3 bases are TGTGCCAGCATACTAGCGGGGGACAATGAGCAGTTCTTC.

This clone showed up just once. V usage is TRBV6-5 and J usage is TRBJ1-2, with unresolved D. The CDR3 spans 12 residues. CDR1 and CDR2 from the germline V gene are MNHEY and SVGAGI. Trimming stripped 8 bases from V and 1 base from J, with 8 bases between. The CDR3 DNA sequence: TGTGCCAGCCTGGCAGATAACTATGGCTACACCTTC. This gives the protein CASLADNYGYTF.

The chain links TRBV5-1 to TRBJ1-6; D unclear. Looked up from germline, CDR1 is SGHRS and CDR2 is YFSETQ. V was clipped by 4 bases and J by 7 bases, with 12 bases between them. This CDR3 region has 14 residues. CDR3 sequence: CASSPPGSNSPLHF. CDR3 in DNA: TGCGCCAGCAGCCCGCCGGGCTCAAATTCACCCCTCCACTTT.

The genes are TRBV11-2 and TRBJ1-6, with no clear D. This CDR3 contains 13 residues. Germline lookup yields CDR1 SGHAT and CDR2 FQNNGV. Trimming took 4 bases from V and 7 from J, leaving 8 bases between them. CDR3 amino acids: CASSSYKNSPLHF. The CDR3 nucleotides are TGTGCCAGCAGCTCCTATAAGAATTCACCCCTCCACTTT.

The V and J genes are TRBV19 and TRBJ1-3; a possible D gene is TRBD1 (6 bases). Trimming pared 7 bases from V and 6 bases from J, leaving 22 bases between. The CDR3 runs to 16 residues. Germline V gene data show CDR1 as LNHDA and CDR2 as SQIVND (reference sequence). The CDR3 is CASTPDSLSGANTIYF. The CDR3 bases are TGTGCCAGTACTCCGGACAGCCTCTCTGGTGCAAACACCATATATTTT.

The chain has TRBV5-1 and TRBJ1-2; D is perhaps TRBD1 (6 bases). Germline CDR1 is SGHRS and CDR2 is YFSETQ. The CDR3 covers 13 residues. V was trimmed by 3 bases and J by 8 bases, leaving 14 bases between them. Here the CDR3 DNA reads TGCGCCAGCAGCTCAGGGGTTTTTGGCGGCTACACCTTC. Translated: CASSSGVFGGYTF. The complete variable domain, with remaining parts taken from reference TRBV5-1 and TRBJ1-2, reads KAGVTQTPRYLIKTRGQQVTLSCSPISGHRSVSWYQQTPGQGLQFLFEYFSETQRNKGNFPGRFSGRQFSNSRSEMNVSTLELGDSALYLCASSSGVFGGYTFGSGTRLTVV.